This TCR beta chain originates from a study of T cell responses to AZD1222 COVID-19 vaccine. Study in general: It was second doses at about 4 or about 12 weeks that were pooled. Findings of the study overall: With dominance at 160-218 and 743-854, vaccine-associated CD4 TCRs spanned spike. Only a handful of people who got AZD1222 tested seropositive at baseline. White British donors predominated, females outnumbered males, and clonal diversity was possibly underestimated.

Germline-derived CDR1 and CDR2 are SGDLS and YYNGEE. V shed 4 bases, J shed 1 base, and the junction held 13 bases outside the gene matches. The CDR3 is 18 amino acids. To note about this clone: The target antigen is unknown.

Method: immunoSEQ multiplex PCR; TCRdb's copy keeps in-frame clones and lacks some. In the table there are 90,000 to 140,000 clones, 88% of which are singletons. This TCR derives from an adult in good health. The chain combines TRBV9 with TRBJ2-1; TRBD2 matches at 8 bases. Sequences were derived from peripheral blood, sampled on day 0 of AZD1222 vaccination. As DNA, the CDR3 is TGTGCCAGCAGCACTCACGAAACGGGAGGGGGATCCTACAATGAGCAGTTCTTC. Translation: CASSTHETGGGSYNEQFF.